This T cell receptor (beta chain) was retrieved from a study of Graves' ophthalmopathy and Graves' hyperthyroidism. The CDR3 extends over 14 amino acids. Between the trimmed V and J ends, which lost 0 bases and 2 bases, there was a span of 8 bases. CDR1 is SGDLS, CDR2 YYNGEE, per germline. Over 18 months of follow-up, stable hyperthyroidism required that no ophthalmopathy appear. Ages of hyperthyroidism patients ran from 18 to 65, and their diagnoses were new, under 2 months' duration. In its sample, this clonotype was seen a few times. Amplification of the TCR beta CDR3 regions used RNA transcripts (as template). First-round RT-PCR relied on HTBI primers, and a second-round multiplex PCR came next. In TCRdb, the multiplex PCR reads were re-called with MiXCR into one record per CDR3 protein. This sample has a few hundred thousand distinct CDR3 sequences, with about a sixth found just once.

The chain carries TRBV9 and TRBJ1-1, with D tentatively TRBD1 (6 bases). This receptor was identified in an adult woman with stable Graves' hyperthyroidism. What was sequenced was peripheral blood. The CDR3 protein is CASSVEGGNTEAFF. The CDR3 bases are TGTGCCAGCAGCGTAGAGGGGGGAAACACTGAAGCTTTCTTT. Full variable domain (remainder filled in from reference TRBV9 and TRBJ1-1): DSGVTQTPKHLITATGQRVTLRCSPRSGDLSVYWYQQSLDQGLQFLIQYYNGEERAKGNILERFSAQQFPDLHSELNLSSLELGDSALYFCASSVEGGNTEAFFGQGTRLTVV.